This TCR beta chain was recovered during a study of blood T cell repertoires in COVID-19. The wider study: In each case, the material was cDNA or gDNA derived from T cells, B-cell-depleted T cells, or PBMCs.

About this clone: In the same sample, other DNA sequences code for this CDR3.

Data came from immunoSEQ multiplex PCR; TCRdb stores just in-frame clones and leaves some out. The sample includes about 280,000 clones, 82% of them seen just once. The TCR sequence derives from a man aged 35 to 55 who had been exposed to COVID-19. What was sequenced was PBMCs or T cells enriched from blood (not recorded which).

Written as DNA, the CDR3 is TGTGCCAGCTCACCACCGAGGTCTGGGGCCAACGTCCTGACTTTC. Protein sequence: CASSPPRSGANVLTF. V and J are TRBV18 and TRBJ2-6; the D is unclear. CDR3 size: 15 residues. Between the trimmed V and J ends, which lost 0 bases and 1 base, there was a span of 4 bases. Germline CDR1 reads KGHSH; CDR2 reads LQKENI. Filled out from reference TRBV18 and TRBJ2-6, the complete variable domain reads NAGVMQNPRHLVRRRGQEARLRCSPMKGHSHVYWYRQLPEEGLKFMVYLQKENIIDESGMPKERFSAEFPKEGPSILRIQQVVRGDSAAYFCASSPPRSGANVLTFGAGSRLTVL.